The 8 T cell receptor beta chains listed next were all sequenced from one sample in a study of blood T cell repertoires in COVID-19. Assay: immunoSEQ multiplex PCR; the TCRdb copy retains only in-frame clones and omits some. Among 220,000 or so clones listed, 84% were seen once. Sequenced input: PBMCs or T cells enriched from blood (not recorded which). The receptor source for this set is a woman aged 35 to 49 who had recovered from COVID-19.

The chain couples TRBV27 to TRBJ1-1, with D perhaps TRBD1 (6 bases). Germline V gene sequence: CDR1 MNHEY, CDR2 SMNVEV (reference sequence). Trimming took off 6 bases at V and 1 base at J, with 12 bases between the two ends. This CDR3 comprises 14 residues. This CDR3 is CASSPGVRNTEAFF. The CDR3 coding sequence is TGTGCCAGCAGCCCAGGGGTCCGGAACACTGAAGCTTTCTTT.

CDR3: CASSVTQLAATGELFF. The CDR3 coding sequence is TGTGCCAGCAGCGTAACCCAACTAGCGGCCACCGGGGAGCTGTTTTTT. The V call is TRBV9, the J call TRBJ2-2; 8 bases line up with TRBD2. The V gene's germline CDR1 is SGDLS and CDR2 YYNGEE. The ends lost 1 base at V and 4 bases at J; junction bases unmatched: 6. The CDR3 has 16 residues.

V and J are TRBV6-5 and TRBJ1-1; a possible D gene is TRBD1 (5 bases). The CDR3 runs to 11 residues. Looked up from germline, CDR1 is MNHEY and CDR2 is SVGAGI. V lost 7 bases and J 5 bases, leaving 8 bases between the germline ends. DNA of the CDR3: TGTGCCAGCAAAGGGGTAACTGAAGCTTTCTTT. It yields the protein CASKGVTEAFF.

The rearrangement joins TRBV2 to TRBJ2-2, with TRBD2 identical over 10 bases. The length of the CDR3 is 15 residues. The germline gives CDR1 SNHLY, CDR2 FYNNEI. V shed 5 bases and J 3 bases; nucleotides not matched to a gene: 3. CDR3 sequence (DNA): TGTGCCAGCAGTCGACTAGCGGGTTACACCGGGGAGCTGTTTTTT. This translates into CASSRLAGYTGELFF.

The chain carries TRBV25-1 and TRBJ1-6; tentative D call: TRBD1 (5 bases). The V gene's germline CDR1 is MGHDK and CDR2 SYGVNS. This CDR3 has 17 amino acids. V shed 1 base and J shed 6 bases, with 16 bases lying between them. The CDR3 region has the DNA TGTGCCAGCAGTGAATCTGTTGGGGCGCAATTTAATTCACCCCTCCACTTT. This encodes CASSESVGAQFNSPLHF.

V is TRBV5-1 and J is TRBJ2-2; 7 bases map to TRBD1. The CDR3 spans 16 residues. Germline V gives CDR1 SGHRS, CDR2 YFSETQ. V lost 4 bases and J lost 3; bases outside the gene matches: 9. CDR3 coding DNA: TGCGCCAGCAGCCCAAACAGGGGATGGGACACCGGGGAGCTGTTTTTT. This translates into CASSPNRGWDTGELFF.

This clone was found a few times. The chain is built from TRBV6-4 and TRBJ2-7; a weak D match, TRBD2 (6 bases). Trimming shortened V by 4 bases and J by 3 bases, and 7 bases separated the two germline ends. The CDR3 is 12 residues long. CDR1 is MRHNA, CDR2 SNTAGT, per germline. The CDR3 here is CASSGTNYEQYF. The CDR3 coding sequence is TGTGCCAGCAGTGGGACTAACTACGAGCAGTACTTC.

The chain recombines TRBV19 with TRBJ2-1; 12 nucleotides agree with TRBD2. Germline V gene sequence: CDR1 LNHDA, CDR2 SQIVND (reference sequence). The CDR3 spans 17 residues. V shed 5 bases, J shed 10 bases, and the junction held 15 bases outside the gene matches. The CDR3 bases are TGTGCCAGTAGTCCCCCCCCCGGGAGGACTAGCGGGGCGGAGCAGTTCTTC. Encoded protein: CASSPPPGRTSGAEQFF.